This TCR beta chain was sequenced in a study of spatial heterogeneity in lung cancer (dated by TCRdb to between 2018 and 2021). Concerning the study at large: Donors were 65 to 85 patients with early-stage, untreated non-small cell lung cancer from the lung TRACERx cohort. Nonsynonymous mutation counts, determined by whole-exome sequencing of tumor tissue, were related to features of the TCR repertoire. In the raw uncorrected reads, each unique combination of TCR and UMI appeared on average more than ten times. Follow-up PBMC samples were sequenced whenever available, with the median time to follow-up being about 2 years after resection. The study quantitatively compared TCR alpha and beta repertoires across multiple tumor regions, matched nontumor lung and blood in non-small cell lung cancer. Both alpha and beta chains were TCR-sequenced in samples taken at surgery, namely 220 tumor regions, 62 to 70 matched nontumor lung samples and 50 to 60 PBMC samples. Beta-chain transcripts were consistently detected in greater numbers than alpha-chain transcripts, which likely reflects a higher abundance of beta-chain transcripts. What the study reported, not specific to this receptor: Only approximately 15 patients were included in the comparisons of baseline and follow-up blood repertoires. Ubiquitous expanded tumor TCRs were found in blood more often at tumor resection than at routine follow-up. Additional single-cell paired TCR alpha and beta sequencing was considered necessary to confirm, at a functional level, the hypothesis that regional TCRs recognize regional mutations.

The time point tag for this specimen amounts to: blood at routine non-recurrence follow-up after resection. TCR sequencing used whole RNA extracted from tumor and nontumor lung tissue, or from cryopreserved PBMC samples, without cell sorting. A patient was chosen for TCR sequencing only when enough RNA was available from at least two tumor regions. Receptor amplification or capture employed 5' RACE. Sequencing took place on a NextSeq 500. In the TCR library protocol, a unique molecular identifier was attached to each TCR cDNA molecule so that PCR and sequencing errors could be corrected. The original pipeline was this. TCR identification, UMI-based error correction and CDR3 extraction were performed with Decombinator tools. TCRs above a frequency of 2 per 1,000, corresponding to the top 1% of the tumor frequency distribution, were defined as expanded. Renyi diversity was computed with the R vegan package after each repertoire had been subsampled 100 times to 5,000 TCRs. CDR3 similarity networks were constructed using string-kernel similarity of amino acid triplets, with links drawn between CDR3s whose pairwise similarity was above 0.82. TCRdb reprocessed the public reads (quality trimming at Q25 with fastp, clone calling with MiXCR) and kept in-frame beta chains. Identical CDR3 proteins give one entry, which carries the most common genes and DNA. The V and J calls and clone size come from TCRdb's table, not from the authors' own analysis. The sample records roughly 120,000 distinct CDR3 sequences, about 12% of which are singletons. The ten most abundant clones make up over 15% of the sample.

This clonotype was counted many times. The target of this receptor is not known. Per-nucleotide qualities are absent, and no much larger clonotype sits a single base away. Based on the germline V gene, the CDR1 and CDR2 sequences are ENHRY and SYGVKD. From its cysteine to its phenylalanine, the CDR3 spans 13 amino acids. The read is trimmed to its CDR3 DNA, 39 bases read in frame from base 1. Clipping removes 7 bases from V and 4 bases from J, with 5 as the unmatched junction base count. This chain joins TRBV10-3 to TRBJ1-2, with 8 junctional bases fitting TRBD1. This sequence originates from a male donor with early-stage non-small cell lung cancer. The sequences come from PBMCs, collected at follow-up. The sequenced DNA: TGTGCCATCACCTCCGGGACAGGCTATGGCTACACCTTC. Translated, it gives CAITSGTGYGYTF.